The 12 T cell receptor beta chains below were found in one sample sequenced in a study of beta chain features in type 1 diabetes. Expressed TCRB transcripts were sequenced, since all the RNA that had been isolated was reverse transcribed. The repertoire was sequenced with immunoSEQ multiplex PCR; TCRdb's copy has only in-frame clones and lacks some. The table shows hundreds of thousands of clones, with around 16% occurring only once. Source material: naive CD4+ T cells from blood. These receptors originate from a man younger than 35 in good health.

The rearrangement uses TRBV28 and TRBJ1-4; TRBD1 agrees at 9 bases. Trimming took 4 bases from V and 7 from J; bases not matched to a gene: 10. The CDR3 spans 16 residues. The germline V gene has CDR1 MDHEN and CDR2 SYDVKM. CDR3 DNA: TGTGCCAGCAGTTCTCACAGGGGGCGCAGCGGTGAAAAACTGTTTTTT. It translates to CASSSHRGRSGEKLFF. The full variable domain, its missing parts supplied by reference TRBV28 and TRBJ1-4, is DVKVTQSSRYLVKRTGEKVFLECVQDMDHENMFWYRQDPGLGLRLIYFSYDVKMKEKGDIPEGYSVSREKKERFSLILESASTNQTSMYLCASSSHRGRSGEKLFFGSGTQLSVL.

This chain joins TRBV13 and TRBJ2-5; TRBD1 matches at 7 bases. CDR3 length: 15 amino acids. Germline CDR1 and CDR2: PRHDT and FYEKMQ (reference sequence). Trimming took 5 bases from V and 5 from J; bases not matched to a gene: 11. DNA of the CDR3: TGTGCCAGCAGCAAACCACAGGGGCGGAGGGAGACCCAGTACTTC. This codes for CASSKPQGRRETQYF.

This clone occurred a few times. This chain joins TRBV5-6 and TRBJ2-7; tentatively, D is TRBD2 (5 bases). In germline, CDR1 is SGHDT, CDR2 YYEEEE. Trimming cost V 4 bases and J 0 bases, with 11 bases left between them. There are 14 residues in the CDR3. The CDR3 loop reads CASSLRVFSYEQYF. DNA of the CDR3: TGTGCCAGCAGCCTGAGGGTCTTCTCCTACGAGCAGTACTTC.

There are a few counts of this clone. The rearrangement links TRBV19 to TRBJ2-3, with TRBD1 matching 9 bases. J was trimmed by 0 bases and V by 10 bases; bases with no gene match: 14. Germline V lookup: CDR1 LNHDA, CDR2 SQIVND (reference sequence). The CDR3 contains 17 residues. The CDR3 is CATSTGGVGASTDTQYF. For the CDR3, the DNA is TGTGCCACCTCGACAGGGGGGGTGGGGGCCAGCACAGATACGCAGTATTTT.

V gene TRBV28 combines with J gene TRBJ1-4; D not resolved. Trimming took 3 bases from V and 8 from J, leaving 13 bases between them. CDR1 is MDHEN and CDR2 is SYDVKM in the germline V gene. CDR3 length: 14 residues. CDR3: CASSFWRVAEKLFF. For the CDR3, the DNA is TGTGCCAGCAGTTTCTGGAGGGTAGCGGAAAAACTGTTTTTT.

In this sample, this clone turned up a few times. This chain uses TRBV11-2 with TRBJ1-2; D is ambiguous. V was trimmed by 11 bases and J by 7 bases, leaving 20 bases between them. Germline V gene sequence: CDR1 SGHAT, CDR2 FQNNGV. This CDR3 comprises 13 residues. This chain's CDR3 is CAALGGIGGGYTF. DNA of the CDR3: TGTGCCGCCTTGGGAGGGATAGGCGGTGGCTACACCTTC.

This clone has only a few counts. J is TRBJ2-7 and V is TRBV2; no clear D. The germline gives CDR1 SNHLY, CDR2 FYNNEI. V was cut by 6 bases and J by 2 bases, with 5 bases left in between. The CDR3 runs 11 residues. The CDR3 DNA sequence: TGTGCCAGCAGGGCGGCCTACGAGCAGTACTTC. It encodes CASRAAYEQYF.

The V call is TRBV27, the J call TRBJ2-1; tentatively, D is TRBD2 (6 bases). CDR3 length: 15 residues. Per the germline V gene, CDR1 is MNHEY and CDR2 is SMNVEV (reference sequence). Trimming took 4 bases from V and 3 from J, leaving 13 bases between them. The CDR3 DNA reads TGTGCCAGCAGTTCTCAGACTAGTTACTACAATGAGCAGTTCTTC. This sequence encodes CASSSQTSYYNEQFF.

This clone turned up a few times. The V gene is TRBV4-3, the J gene TRBJ2-2; D remains unclear. Germline CDR1 reads LGHNA; CDR2 reads YSLEER. V gave up 0 bases and J gave up 6 bases, with 2 bases separating them. This CDR3 comprises 12 residues. DNA for the CDR3: TGCGCCAGCAGCCAAGAAGCCGGGGAGCTGTTTTTT. It specifies CASSQEAGELFF.

The gene calls are TRBV19 and TRBJ2-5, with 8 nucleotides matching TRBD1. Trimming took 5 bases from V and 6 from J; bases not matched to a gene: 17. The CDR3 is made up of 17 amino acids. Germline CDR1 LNHDA, CDR2 SQIVND (reference sequence). CDR3 DNA sequence: TGTGCCAGTAGTGCGCAGCTGATCGGACAGGGCTGGAAGACCCAGTACTTC. As protein: CASSAQLIGQGWKTQYF.

V usage is TRBV7-2 and J usage is TRBJ1-1; D is unclear. Germline assignment: CDR1 SGHTA and CDR2 FQGNSA. Trimming took off 4 bases at V and 8 bases at J, with 11 bases between the two ends. The CDR3 extends over 12 amino acids. CDR3 DNA sequence: TGTGCCAGCAGCTGGCCTTTGGGGGAAGCTTTCTTT. This translates into CASSWPLGEAFF.

This clone was seen a handful of times. The gene calls are TRBV4-3 and TRBJ2-3, with 8 bases fitting TRBD2. Germline V gives CDR1 LGHNA, CDR2 YSLEER. CDR3 length: 16 residues. Trimming took 3 bases from V and 6 from J; bases not matched to a gene: 11. The CDR3 reads CASSHYRAGGFDTQYF. The CDR3 region has the DNA TGCGCCAGCAGCCACTACCGGGCGGGAGGATTCGATACGCAGTATTTT.